This T cell receptor beta chain stems from a study of cytomegalovirus exposure and HLA in healthy donors. Study-level points and caveats: There were 160 or so TCR beta chains listed as cytomegalovirus-associated. According to reports, the classifier identified cytomegalovirus status with high specificity and sensitivity. Sequencing had likely introduced a cluster of highly shared sequence variants as an artifact. An analysis was carried out at a later point. It showed that HLA-associated TCR beta chains were more clonally expanded than equally common non-associated chains.

As concerns this clone: Its antigen is currently unknown.

The PCR had 60 Vbeta and 13 Jbeta primers. TCRdb keeps only in-frame clones here, not all; method: immunoSEQ multiplex PCR. Its table records about 67,000 clones. Germline CDR1 SGHNT, CDR2 YENEEA. The CDR3 runs to 15 residues. V gave up 3 bases and J gave up 5 bases, with 14 bases separating them. This sequence joins TRBV11-3 and TRBJ2-1; D might be TRBD2 (5 bases). The sequence was collected from a woman in her thirties or forties in good health and CMV-seropositive. Specimen: PBMCs. CDR3 loop: CASSFRGQRHNEQFF. CDR3 nucleotides: TGTGCCAGCAGCTTTCGCGGGCAACGCCACAATGAGCAGTTCTTC.